The clone carrying this T cell receptor beta chain was detected only a few times. What it binds is unknown. The TCR alpha and TCR beta cDNA libraries, bearing sample barcodes and UMIs, were generated by 5'RACE using constant-segment primers. TCRdb re-called the 5' RACE reads through MiXCR, storing one row per CDR3 protein. The data show some 130,000 distinct CDR3 sequences, about 5.9% seen once. The CDR3 totals 13 residues. V was cut by 6 bases and J by 5 bases, with 14 bases left in between. This specimen comes from a study of T-cell memory formation after mild COVID-19. Study context: Most TCR clusters belonged to a single donor. Findings and limits, study-wide: Confirmation was lacking for SARS-CoV-2 specificity of second-wave clones that peaked on day 37. Clones that contracted from day 15 to 85 were balanced CD4/CD8, while later expanders leaned CD4+.

The V gene is TRBV12-3 or TRBV12-4, the J gene TRBJ2-7, with a possible D match to TRBD2 (6 bases). The receptor comes from an adult woman who had mild COVID-19 (a few samples of this study predate the infection). Cell type and time point are not known. The specimen sequenced was PBMCs or a T cell subset sorted from them (not recorded which). CDR3 bases: TGTGCCAGCAGATCAACTAGCCGTCACGAGCAGTACTTC. It is translated as CASRSTSRHEQYF.